What follows describes a single T cell receptor beta chain. Its antigen remains unidentified. When sampled, the donors appeared nominally healthy, though they likely had unrecorded immune exposures. The data were taken from a study of cytomegalovirus exposure and HLA in healthy donors. In the study overall: Counted in an early data release were roughly 81 million unique TCRs from HLA-typed donors. Regarding the study as a whole: As a later analysis showed, several of the most significant clusters appeared to be linked to common viral pathogens. Researchers reportedly found TCR beta sequences accurately predicted most subjects' HLA-A and HLA-B alleles.

Trimming took 4 bases from V and 6 from J; bases not matched to a gene: 6. The germline V gene encodes CDR1 SGHRS and CDR2 YFSETQ. This CDR3 has 14 amino acids. Primers: 60 Vbeta forward and 13 Jbeta reverse. Data came from immunoSEQ multiplex PCR; TCRdb stores just in-frame clones and leaves some out. Here the sample spans about 150,000 clones, roughly 70% being singletons. Specimen: PBMCs. This receptor was obtained from a man aged 30 to 45 in good health and CMV-seronegative. V is TRBV5-1 and J is TRBJ1-1; 10 bases agree with TRBD1. CDR3 residues: CASSEGQGMAEAFF. In DNA form, the CDR3 reads TGCGCCAGCAGCGAGGGACAGGGGATGGCTGAAGCTTTCTTT.